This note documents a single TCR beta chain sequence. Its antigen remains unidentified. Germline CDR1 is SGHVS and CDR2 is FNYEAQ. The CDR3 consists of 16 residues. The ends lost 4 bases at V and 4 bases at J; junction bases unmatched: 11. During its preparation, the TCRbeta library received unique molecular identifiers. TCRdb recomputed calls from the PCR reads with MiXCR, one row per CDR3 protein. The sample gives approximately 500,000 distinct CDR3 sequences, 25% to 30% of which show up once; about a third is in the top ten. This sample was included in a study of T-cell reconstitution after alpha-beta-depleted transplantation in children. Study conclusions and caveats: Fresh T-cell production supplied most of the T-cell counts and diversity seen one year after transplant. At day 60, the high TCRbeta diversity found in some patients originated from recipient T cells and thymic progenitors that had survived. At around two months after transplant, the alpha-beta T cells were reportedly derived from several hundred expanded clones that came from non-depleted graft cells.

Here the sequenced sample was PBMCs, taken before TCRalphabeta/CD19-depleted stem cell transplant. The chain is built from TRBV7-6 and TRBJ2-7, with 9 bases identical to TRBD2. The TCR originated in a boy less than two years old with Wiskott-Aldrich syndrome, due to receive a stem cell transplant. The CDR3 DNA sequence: TGTGCCAGCAGCTCCTTCGGGACTAGCTATTTATACGAGCAGTACTTC. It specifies CASSSFGTSYLYEQYF.